Below, 30 T cell receptor beta chains from the same sample are listed, as sequenced in a study of T cells in narcolepsy. Here immunoSEQ multiplex PCR was the method, and the copy in TCRdb shows in-frame clones only, minus some. The table records some 30,000 clones, around 79% of them present only once. Input material: CD45RA- memory CD4+ T cells from PBMCs. The receptors shown here come from a human donor with narcolepsy.

This clone was observed once. The V gene is TRBV5-6, the J gene TRBJ2-2; D is uncertain. This CDR3 has 11 amino acids. Looked up from germline, CDR1 is SGHDT and CDR2 is YYEEEE. With 5 bases removed from V and 7 bases from J, the gap between germline ends came to 6 bases. CDR3 DNA: TGTGCCAGCAGGCGAGGCGGGGAGCTGTTTTTT. This sequence encodes CASRRGGELFF.

The rearrangement links TRBV5-1 to TRBJ2-1; D call uncertain. Trimming removed 1 base from V and 10 bases from J, with 6 bases in between. Germline assignment: CDR1 SGHRS and CDR2 YFSETQ. This CDR3 spans 11 amino acids. The CDR3: CASSLNSEQFF. The CDR3 DNA follows: TGCGCCAGCAGCTTGAATTCAGAGCAGTTCTTC.

The V call is TRBV2, the J call TRBJ1-1, with D perhaps TRBD1 (6 bases). The CDR3 covers 15 residues. V dropped 3 bases and J dropped 1 base, with 12 bases sitting between them. From germline, CDR1 is SNHLY and CDR2 FYNNEI. DNA of the CDR3: TGTGCCAGCAGTGAGTCCCGGACAGCGAACACTGAAGCTTTCTTT. Its protein product is CASSESRTANTEAFF. Together with reference TRBV2 and TRBJ1-1, the CDR3 gives the full variable domain: EPEVTQTPSHQVTQMGQEVILRCVPISNHLYFYWYRQILGQKVEFLVSFYNNEISEKSEIFDDQFSVERPDGSNFTLKIRSTKLEDSAMYFCASSESRTANTEAFFGQGTRLTVV.

The chain has TRBV5-1 and TRBJ2-1, with TRBD2 identical over 11 bases. V dropped 5 bases and J dropped 6; count of bases not matched to a gene: 10. CDR1 and CDR2 (germline): SGHRS, YFSETQ. There are 16 residues in the CDR3. The CDR3 region is CASRVTSGSVVNEQFF. The CDR3 DNA follows: TGCGCCAGCAGGGTCACTAGCGGGAGTGTGGTCAATGAGCAGTTCTTC.

This clone was seen only a few times. The rearrangement uses TRBV7-9 and TRBJ1-5, with D possibly being TRBD1 (5 bases). Trimming took 4 bases from V and 6 from J, leaving 13 bases between them. Germline assignment: CDR1 SEHNR and CDR2 FQNEAQ (reference sequence). The CDR3 length is 14 residues. CDR3 sequence: CASSWGGRGQPQHF. DNA for the CDR3: TGTGCCAGCAGCTGGGGAGGGAGGGGTCAGCCCCAGCATTTT.

This clone was seen a few times. J is TRBJ2-7 and V is TRBV7-9, with 7 positions matching TRBD2. Germline V gives CDR1 SEHNR, CDR2 FQNEAQ (reference sequence). V gave up 10 bases and J gave up 7 bases; unmatched junction bases: 13. CDR3 length: 13 residues. CDR3 nucleotide sequence: TGTGCCACCGCCCGGGCGGGAGCCGGGGAGCAGTACTTC. Its protein is CATARAGAGEQYF.

Only one count was recorded for this clone. One end of the junction is discordant with germline, which a read error may explain. This chain connects TRBV11-2 to TRBJ2-5, with 12 positions matching TRBD1. Germline V lookup: CDR1 SGHAT, CDR2 FQNNGV. This CDR3 has 17 residues. Here the CDR3 reads CASSLGGTGGLQGTQYF. DNA for the CDR3: TGTGCCAGCAGCTTAGGGGGGACAGGGGGCCTCCAAGGGACCCAGTACTTC.

This clone has a handful of counts. V and J are TRBV5-1 and TRBJ1-2; D gene ambiguous. V dropped 3 bases and J dropped 4 bases, with 10 bases sitting between them. CDR3 length: 13 amino acids. Germline CDR1 SGHRS, CDR2 YFSETQ. CDR3 region: CASSSTVPYGYTF. CDR3 sequence (DNA): TGCGCCAGCAGCTCTACAGTTCCCTATGGCTACACCTTC.

This chain uses TRBV10-3 with TRBJ2-2, with D tentatively TRBD1 (6 bases). Trimming removed 6 bases from V and 5 bases from J, with 19 bases in between. Germline CDR1 and CDR2: ENHRY and SYGVKD. This CDR3 has 16 amino acids. The DNA for the CDR3 is TGTGCCATCAGCGCACAGGGATCCTATATTACCGGGGAGCTGTTTTTT. It encodes CAISAQGSYITGELFF.

The count of this clone is one. The rearrangement joins TRBV30 to TRBJ1-5; D gene ambiguous. This CDR3 comprises 13 residues. V lost 2 bases, J lost 3 bases, and 8 bases lay in between. CDR1 is GTSNPN and CDR2 is SVGIG in the germline V gene (reference sequence). In DNA form, the CDR3 reads TGTGCCTGGAGTTCAGACTTCAATCAGCCCCAGCATTTT. Its protein product is CAWSSDFNQPQHF.

This clone appeared a single time. The chain joins TRBV19 to TRBJ1-2; D ambiguous. The CDR3 is made up of 13 amino acids. Germline V gives CDR1 LNHDA, CDR2 SQIVND (reference sequence). V dropped 2 bases and J dropped 5 bases, with 9 bases sitting between them. CDR3 sequence: CASSILTDYGYTF. CDR3 nucleotide sequence: TGTGCCAGTAGTATATTGACGGATTATGGCTACACCTTC.

The chain recombines TRBV19 with TRBJ2-3, with TRBD2 identical over 7 bases. The CDR3 has 15 residues. The trim removed 7 bases at V and 4 bases at J, leaving 11 bases unmatched. The V gene's germline CDR1 is LNHDA and CDR2 SQIVND (reference sequence). The DNA for the CDR3 is TGTGCCAGTAAGTCTAGCGGAGTTGAGTCAGATACGCAGTATTTT. Translating gives CASKSSGVESDTQYF.

CDR3 in amino acids: CAWGANTQYF. CDR3 DNA: TGTGCCTGGGGGGCTAATACGCAGTATTTT. The chain recombines TRBV30 with TRBJ2-3; the D gene is possibly TRBD1 (5 bases). The germline gives CDR1 GTSNPN, CDR2 SVGIG (reference sequence). This CDR3 is built from 10 residues. V lost 5 bases and J lost 7, with 7 bases in between.

J is TRBJ2-7 and V is TRBV19; 7 bases fit TRBD1. The germline V gene has CDR1 LNHDA and CDR2 SQIVND (reference sequence). Trimming took 5 bases from V and 6 from J; bases not matched to a gene: 7. The CDR3 is 13 residues long. CDR3 nucleotides: TGTGCCAGTAGTGAACACAGGGGAGTCGAGCAGTACTTC. Protein product: CASSEHRGVEQYF.

This clone was detected only once. The chain joins TRBV7-7 to TRBJ2-1, with 13 bases fitting TRBD2. Germline V gene sequence: CDR1 SSHAT, CDR2 FNYEAQ (reference sequence). Trimming removed 4 bases from V and 6 bases from J; junction bases left unmatched: 3. The CDR3 totals 15 residues. The CDR3 reads CASSSGLAGVNEQFF. DNA for the CDR3: TGTGCCAGCAGCTCTGGACTAGCGGGAGTCAATGAGCAGTTCTTC. The complete variable domain, with remaining parts taken from reference TRBV7-7 and TRBJ2-1, reads GAGVSQSPRYKVTKRGQDVTLRCDPISSHATLYWYQQALGQGPEFLTYFNYEAQPDKSGLPSDRFSAERPEGSISTLTIQRTEQRDSAMYRCASSSGLAGVNEQFFGPGTRLTVL.

The chain is built from TRBV19 and TRBJ2-5; 9 nucleotides align to TRBD2. Germline-derived CDR1 and CDR2 are LNHDA and SQIVND (reference sequence). Losses at the gene ends were 2 bases for V and 4 bases for J; bases not matched to a gene: 8. The CDR3 has 16 amino acids. CDR3 coding DNA: TGTGCCAGTAGTATACGAGCGGGAGGTTTTGGAGAGACCCAGTACTTC. As protein: CASSIRAGGFGETQYF.

The chain links TRBV19 to TRBJ2-7; either TRBD1 or TRBD2 may fit D (5 bases each). Germline values: CDR1 LNHDA, CDR2 SQIVND (reference sequence). Trimming removed 5 bases from V and 1 base from J, with 12 bases in between. The CDR3 length is 14 residues. As DNA, the CDR3 is TGTGCCAGTAGTCCCCGGGACGGATCCTACGAGCAGTACTTC. This gives the protein CASSPRDGSYEQYF.

The V and J genes are TRBV28 and TRBJ1-1, with D possibly matching TRBD1 (6 bases). The CDR3 is made up of 16 amino acids. The germline gives CDR1 MDHEN, CDR2 SYDVKM. The V end was cut by 3 bases, the J end by 1 base, with 15 bases between. The CDR3 spells CASSLLQGSWNTEAFF. The CDR3 DNA reads TGTGCCAGCAGTTTGTTACAGGGCTCTTGGAACACTGAAGCTTTCTTT.

The chain joins TRBV2 to TRBJ2-3; no clear D. The CDR3 is 15 residues long. CDR1 and CDR2 from the germline V gene are SNHLY and FYNNEI. V gave up 4 bases and J gave up 2 bases, with 13 bases separating them. This CDR3 is CASSADQPPTDTQYF. CDR3 in DNA: TGTGCCAGCAGTGCAGACCAGCCCCCCACAGATACGCAGTATTTT.

In nucleotides, the CDR3 is TGCGCCAGCAGCACGGAGGGGGTCGAGACCCAGTACTTC. Its translation: CASSTEGVETQYF. The chain combines TRBV5-1 with TRBJ2-5; D is perhaps TRBD1 or TRBD2 (6 bases each). V was clipped by 4 bases and J by 5 bases, with 12 bases between them. The germline V gene has CDR1 SGHRS and CDR2 YFSETQ. CDR3 size: 13 residues.

This clone has only a few counts. The chain has TRBV27 and TRBJ2-7, with 7 bases matching TRBD1. V was pared by 7 bases and J by 1 base, with 10 bases of the junction left unmatched. Per germline, CDR1 MNHEY and CDR2 SMNVEV (reference sequence). The length of the CDR3 is 15 residues. This CDR3 reads CASKVRDSPSYEQYF. The CDR3 bases are TGTGCCAGCAAAGTTAGGGACAGCCCGTCCTACGAGCAGTACTTC.

V is TRBV2 and J is TRBJ2-2; no clear D. The length of the CDR3 is 13 residues. The V end was cut by 2 bases, the J end by 4 bases, with 5 bases between. CDR1 SNHLY and CDR2 FYNNEI come from the germline V gene. The CDR3 spells CASSEIVTGELFF. CDR3 bases: TGTGCCAGCAGTGAAATTGTCACCGGGGAGCTGTTTTTT. Together with reference TRBV2 and TRBJ2-2, the CDR3 gives the full variable domain: EPEVTQTPSHQVTQMGQEVILRCVPISNHLYFYWYRQILGQKVEFLVSFYNNEISEKSEIFDDQFSVERPDGSNFTLKIRSTKLEDSAMYFCASSEIVTGELFFGEGSRLTVL.

In this sample, this clone turned up a few times. This chain joins TRBV29-1 and TRBJ2-7; 9 positions match TRBD1. The CDR3 extends over 13 amino acids. V was clipped by 8 bases and J by 4 bases; unmatched bases: 9. Germline CDR1 SQVTM, CDR2 ANQGSEA. The CDR3 coding sequence is TGCAGCTATTCCGGGACAGGGCTGTACGAGCAGTACTTC. It specifies CSYSGTGLYEQYF.

J is TRBJ1-1 and V is TRBV19, with 7 bases aligning to TRBD1. The germline gives CDR1 LNHDA, CDR2 SQIVND (reference sequence). The junction had 7 bases not matched to a gene; V was cut back by 5 bases and J by 1 base. The CDR3 spans 15 residues. This CDR3 is CASSLGQAANTEAFF. As DNA, the CDR3 is TGTGCCAGTAGTCTCGGACAGGCTGCGAACACTGAAGCTTTCTTT.

In the case of this clone: At one end the junction does not follow the germline gene, possibly because of a read error. This chain joins TRBV7-7 and TRBJ2-3, with D unresolved. The CDR3 is 15 amino acids. Germline CDR1 reads SSHAT; CDR2 reads FNYEAQ (reference sequence). CDR3 bases: TGTGCTAGCAGCTTAGGCTTAGGGCTGACAGATACGCAGTATTTT. Translating it yields CASSLGLGLTDTQYF.

The chain uses TRBV9 and TRBJ1-3, with D possibly TRBD1 on 5 matching bases. Germline lookup yields CDR1 SGDLS and CDR2 YYNGEE. Trimming left V 0 bases short and J 1 base short, with 11 bases between. The CDR3 length is 16 residues. The CDR3 bases are TGTGCCAGCAGCGTAGCCCCAGGGAGGTCTGGAAACACCATATATTTT. Amino acids: CASSVAPGRSGNTIYF.

This clone turned up a few times. The rearrangement links TRBV7-7 to TRBJ2-7, with D maybe TRBD2 (6 bases). The ends were cut back, 5 bases at V and 6 bases at J, with 14 bases in the middle. This CDR3 has 13 amino acids. The germline CDR1 and CDR2 sequences are SSHAT and FNYEAQ (reference sequence). For the CDR3, the DNA is TGTGCCAGCAGCCGGGACTTTGAAGGCGAGCAGTACTTC. Its protein is CASSRDFEGEQYF.

V and J are TRBV29-1 and TRBJ1-3; 7 nucleotides line up with TRBD1. The CDR3 is made up of 13 amino acids. The junction had 3 bases not matched to a gene; V was cut back by 7 bases and J by 0 bases. CDR1 is SQVTM, CDR2 ANQGSEA, per germline. In DNA, the CDR3 is TGCAGCGCCGGGACAGTCTCTGGAAACACCATATATTTT. As protein: CSAGTVSGNTIYF.

This chain uses TRBV5-1 with TRBJ1-4; D gene unclear. The CDR3 consists of 15 residues. Trimming took off 1 base at V and 3 bases at J, with 10 bases between the two ends. Germline CDR1 is SGHRS and CDR2 is YFSETQ. CDR3 bases: TGCGCCAGCAGCTTGTTACGTGGGCCTAATGAAAAACTGTTTTTT. Its protein product is CASSLLRGPNEKLFF.

The chain combines TRBV10-3 with TRBJ2-2, with D uncertain. V was shortened by 10 bases and J by 11 bases, with 23 bases between the two germline ends. This CDR3 contains 14 residues. Germline CDR1 is ENHRY and CDR2 is SYGVKD. DNA for the CDR3: TGTGCCACCAACGACCCCAACTTTCTAAAAGAGCTGTTTTTT. Encoded protein: CATNDPNFLKELFF.